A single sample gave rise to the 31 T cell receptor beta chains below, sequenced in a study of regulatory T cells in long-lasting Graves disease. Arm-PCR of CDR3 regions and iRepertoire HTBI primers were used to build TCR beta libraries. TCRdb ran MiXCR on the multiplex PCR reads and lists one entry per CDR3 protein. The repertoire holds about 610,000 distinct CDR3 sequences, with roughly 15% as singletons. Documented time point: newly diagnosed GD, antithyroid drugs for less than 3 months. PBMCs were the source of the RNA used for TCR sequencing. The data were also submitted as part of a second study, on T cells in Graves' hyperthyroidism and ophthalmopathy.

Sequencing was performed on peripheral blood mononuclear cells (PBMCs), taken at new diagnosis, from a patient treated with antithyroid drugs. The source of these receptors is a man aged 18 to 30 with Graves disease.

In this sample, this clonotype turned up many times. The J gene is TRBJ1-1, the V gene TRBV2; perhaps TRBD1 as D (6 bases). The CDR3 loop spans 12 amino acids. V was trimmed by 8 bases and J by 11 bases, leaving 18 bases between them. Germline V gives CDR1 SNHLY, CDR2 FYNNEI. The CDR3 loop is CASSFYSGEAFF. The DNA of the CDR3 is TGTGCCAGCTCATTTTATTCAGGGGAGGCTTTCTTT.

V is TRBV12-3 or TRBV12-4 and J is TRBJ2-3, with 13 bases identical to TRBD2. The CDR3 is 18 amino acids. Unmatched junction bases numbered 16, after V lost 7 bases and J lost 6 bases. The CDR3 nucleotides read TGTGCCAGCACTTGGGTGGTGGGACTAGCGGGACAGGGGGATACGCAGTATTTT. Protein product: CASTWVVGLAGQGDTQYF.

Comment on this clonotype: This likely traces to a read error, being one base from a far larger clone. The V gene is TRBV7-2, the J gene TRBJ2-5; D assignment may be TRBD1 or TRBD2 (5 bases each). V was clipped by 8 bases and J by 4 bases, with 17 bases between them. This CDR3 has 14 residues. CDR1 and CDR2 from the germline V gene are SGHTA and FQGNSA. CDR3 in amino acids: CASGERGLPETQYF. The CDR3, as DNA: TGTGCCAGCGGAGAGAGGGGATTGCCAGAGACCCAGTACTTC.

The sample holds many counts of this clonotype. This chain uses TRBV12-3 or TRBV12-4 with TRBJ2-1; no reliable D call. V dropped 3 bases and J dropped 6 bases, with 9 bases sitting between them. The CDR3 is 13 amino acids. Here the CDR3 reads CASSFQASNEQFF. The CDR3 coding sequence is TGTGCCAGCAGTTTCCAGGCTAGCAATGAGCAGTTCTTC.

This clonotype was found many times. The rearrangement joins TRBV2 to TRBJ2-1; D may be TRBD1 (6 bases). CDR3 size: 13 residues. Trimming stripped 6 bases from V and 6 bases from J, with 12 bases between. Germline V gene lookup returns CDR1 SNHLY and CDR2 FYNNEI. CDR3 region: CASSYTGSNEQFF. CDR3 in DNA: TGTGCCAGCAGCTACACAGGGAGCAATGAGCAGTTCTTC.

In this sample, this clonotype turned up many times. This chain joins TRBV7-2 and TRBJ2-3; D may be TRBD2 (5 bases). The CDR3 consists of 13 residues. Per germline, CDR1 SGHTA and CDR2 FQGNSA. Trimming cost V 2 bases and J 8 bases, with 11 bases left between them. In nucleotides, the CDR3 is TGTGCCAGCAGCTTAATGACTATTGGTACGCAGTATTTT. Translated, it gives CASSLMTIGTQYF.

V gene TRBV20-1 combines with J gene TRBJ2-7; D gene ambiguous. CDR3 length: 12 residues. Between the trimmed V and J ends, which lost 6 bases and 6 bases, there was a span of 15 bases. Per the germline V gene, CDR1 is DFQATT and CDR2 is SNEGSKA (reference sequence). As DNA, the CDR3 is TGCAGTGCCCGAACCCCGCCAGGCGAGCAGTACTTC. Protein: CSARTPPGEQYF.

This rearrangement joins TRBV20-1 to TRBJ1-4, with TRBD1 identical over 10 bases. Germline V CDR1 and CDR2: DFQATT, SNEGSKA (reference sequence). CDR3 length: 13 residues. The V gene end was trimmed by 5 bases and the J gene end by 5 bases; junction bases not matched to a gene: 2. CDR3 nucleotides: TGCAGTGCTGGGACAGGGGTGAATGAAAAACTGTTTTTT. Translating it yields CSAGTGVNEKLFF.

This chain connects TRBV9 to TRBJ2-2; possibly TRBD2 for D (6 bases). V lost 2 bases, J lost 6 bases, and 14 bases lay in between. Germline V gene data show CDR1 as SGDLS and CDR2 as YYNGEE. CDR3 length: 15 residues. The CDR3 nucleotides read TGTGCCAGCAGCGTTCTTCGGGAGTGGTCCGGGGAGCTGTTTTTT. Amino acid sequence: CASSVLREWSGELFF.

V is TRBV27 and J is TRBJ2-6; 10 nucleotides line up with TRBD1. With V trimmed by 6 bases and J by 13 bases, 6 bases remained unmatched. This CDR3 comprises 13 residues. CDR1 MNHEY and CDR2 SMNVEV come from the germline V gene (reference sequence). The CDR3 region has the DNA TGTGCCAGCAGACGGACAGGGGGTTGGGTCCTGACTTTC. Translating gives CASRRTGGWVLTF.

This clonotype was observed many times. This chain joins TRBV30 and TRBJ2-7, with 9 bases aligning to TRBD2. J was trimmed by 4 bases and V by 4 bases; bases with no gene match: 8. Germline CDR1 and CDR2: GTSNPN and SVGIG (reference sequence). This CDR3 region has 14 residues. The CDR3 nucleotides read TGTGCCTGGAAAGGGCGGGAGGGCCGGTACGAGCAGTACTTC. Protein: CAWKGREGRYEQYF.

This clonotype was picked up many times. CDR3 amino acids: CASSRTSGYNEQFF. CDR3 coding DNA: TGTGCCAGCAGCAGGACTAGCGGATACAATGAGCAGTTCTTC. V is TRBV7-9 and J is TRBJ2-1; 10 bases line up with TRBD2. CDR3 length: 14 amino acids. V shed 5 bases and J 4 bases; nucleotides not matched to a gene: 2. The germline V gene encodes CDR1 SEHNR and CDR2 FQNEAQ (reference sequence).

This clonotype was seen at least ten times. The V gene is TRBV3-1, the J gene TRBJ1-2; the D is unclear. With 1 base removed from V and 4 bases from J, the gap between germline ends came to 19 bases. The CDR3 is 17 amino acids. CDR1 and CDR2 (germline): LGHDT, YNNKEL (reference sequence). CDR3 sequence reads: CASSQGPPGGSTYGYTF. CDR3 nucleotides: TGTGCCAGCAGCCAAGGCCCACCCGGCGGATCTACCTATGGCTACACCTTC. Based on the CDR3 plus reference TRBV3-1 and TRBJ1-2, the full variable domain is DTAVSQTPKYLVTQMGNDKSIKCEQNLGHDTMYWYKQDSKKFLKIMFSYNNKELIINETVPNRFSPKSPDKAHLNLHINSLELGDSAVYFCASSQGPPGGSTYGYTFGSGTRLTVV.

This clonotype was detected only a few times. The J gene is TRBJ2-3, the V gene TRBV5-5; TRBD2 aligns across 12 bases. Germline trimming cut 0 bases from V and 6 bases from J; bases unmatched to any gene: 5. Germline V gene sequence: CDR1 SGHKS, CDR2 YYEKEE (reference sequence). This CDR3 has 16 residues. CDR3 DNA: TGTGCCAGCAGCTTGGGGCTAGCGGGAGGGATGGATACGCAGTATTTT. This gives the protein CASSLGLAGGMDTQYF.

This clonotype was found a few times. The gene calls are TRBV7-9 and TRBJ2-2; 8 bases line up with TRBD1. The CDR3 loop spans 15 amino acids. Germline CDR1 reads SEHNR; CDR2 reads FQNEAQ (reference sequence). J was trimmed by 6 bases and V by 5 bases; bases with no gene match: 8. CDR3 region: CASSIRDRPAGELFF. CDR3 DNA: TGTGCCAGCAGCATTAGGGACAGGCCAGCCGGGGAGCTGTTTTTT.

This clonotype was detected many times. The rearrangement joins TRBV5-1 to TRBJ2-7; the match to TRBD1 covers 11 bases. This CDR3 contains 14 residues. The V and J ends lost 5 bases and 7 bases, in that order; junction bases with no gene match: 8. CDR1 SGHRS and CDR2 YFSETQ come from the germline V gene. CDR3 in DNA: TGCGCCAGCAGATACGGACAGGGGGCGGTTGAGCAGTACTTC. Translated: CASRYGQGAVEQYF.

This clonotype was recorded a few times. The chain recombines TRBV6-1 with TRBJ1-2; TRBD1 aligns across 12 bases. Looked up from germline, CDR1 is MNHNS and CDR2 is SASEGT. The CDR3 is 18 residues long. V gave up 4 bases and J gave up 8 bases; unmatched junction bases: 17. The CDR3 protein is CASSADPGTGGAGLGYTF. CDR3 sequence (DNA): TGTGCCAGCAGTGCTGACCCCGGGACAGGGGGCGCAGGATTGGGCTACACCTTC.

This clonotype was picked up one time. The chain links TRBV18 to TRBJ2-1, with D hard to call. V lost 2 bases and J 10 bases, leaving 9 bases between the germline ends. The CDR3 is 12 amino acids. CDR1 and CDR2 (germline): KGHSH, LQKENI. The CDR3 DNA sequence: TGTGCCAGCTCACCATCCTCCTACGAGCAGTTCTTC. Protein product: CASSPSSYEQFF. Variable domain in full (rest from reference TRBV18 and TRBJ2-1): NAGVMQNPRHLVRRRGQEARLRCSPMKGHSHVYWYRQLPEEGLKFMVYLQKENIIDESGMPKERFSAEFPKEGPSILRIQQVVRGDSAAYFCASSPSSYEQFFGPGTRLTVL.

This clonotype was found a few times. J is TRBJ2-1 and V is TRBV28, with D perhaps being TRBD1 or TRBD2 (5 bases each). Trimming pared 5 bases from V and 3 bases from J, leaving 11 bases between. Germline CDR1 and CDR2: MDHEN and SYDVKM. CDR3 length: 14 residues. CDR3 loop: CASSRDRVYNEQFF. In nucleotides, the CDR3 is TGTGCCAGCAGTCGGGACCGAGTCTACAATGAGCAGTTCTTC.

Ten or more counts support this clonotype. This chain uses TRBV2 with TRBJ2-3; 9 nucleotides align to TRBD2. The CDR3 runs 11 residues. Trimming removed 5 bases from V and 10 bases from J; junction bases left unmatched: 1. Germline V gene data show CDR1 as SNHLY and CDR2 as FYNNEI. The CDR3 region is CASSPSGAQYF. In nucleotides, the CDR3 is TGTGCCAGCAGTCCTAGCGGGGCGCAGTATTTT.

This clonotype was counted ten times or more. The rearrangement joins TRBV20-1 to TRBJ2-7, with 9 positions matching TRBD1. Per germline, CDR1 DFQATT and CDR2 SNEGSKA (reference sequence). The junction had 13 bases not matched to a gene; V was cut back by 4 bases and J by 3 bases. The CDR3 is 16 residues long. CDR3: CSAINLGDRDFYEQYF. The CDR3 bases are TGCAGTGCTATAAATTTGGGGGACAGGGACTTCTACGAGCAGTACTTC.

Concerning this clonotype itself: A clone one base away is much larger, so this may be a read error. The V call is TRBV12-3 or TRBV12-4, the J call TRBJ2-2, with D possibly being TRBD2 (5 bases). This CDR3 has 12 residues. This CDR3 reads CATWPDTGELLF. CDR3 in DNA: TGTGCCACCTGGCCCGACACCGGGGAGCTGCTTTTT.

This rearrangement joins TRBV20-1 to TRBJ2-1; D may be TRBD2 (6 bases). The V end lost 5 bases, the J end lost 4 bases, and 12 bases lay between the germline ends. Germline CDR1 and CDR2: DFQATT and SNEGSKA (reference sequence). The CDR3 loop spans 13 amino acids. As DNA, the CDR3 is TGCAGTGCTCCTAATAGCGGTTACAATGAGCAGTTCTTC. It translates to CSAPNSGYNEQFF.

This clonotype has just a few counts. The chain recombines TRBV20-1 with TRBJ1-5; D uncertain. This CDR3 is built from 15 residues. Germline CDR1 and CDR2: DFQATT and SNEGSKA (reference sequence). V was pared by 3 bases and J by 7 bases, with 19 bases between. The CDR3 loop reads CSASGVGEYRQPQHF. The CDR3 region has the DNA TGCAGTGCTAGCGGGGTCGGGGAATACAGACAGCCCCAGCATTTT.

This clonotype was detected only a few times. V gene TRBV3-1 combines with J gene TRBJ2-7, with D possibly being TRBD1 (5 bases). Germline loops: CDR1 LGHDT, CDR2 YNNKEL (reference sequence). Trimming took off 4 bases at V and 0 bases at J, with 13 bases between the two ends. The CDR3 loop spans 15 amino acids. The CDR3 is CASSPRRQYSYEQYF. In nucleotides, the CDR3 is TGTGCCAGCAGCCCCCGTCGACAGTACTCCTACGAGCAGTACTTC.

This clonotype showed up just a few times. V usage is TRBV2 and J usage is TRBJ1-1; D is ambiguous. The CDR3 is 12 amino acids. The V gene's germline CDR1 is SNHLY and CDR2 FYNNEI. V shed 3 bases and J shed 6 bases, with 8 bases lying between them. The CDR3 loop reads CASSDGGSEAFF. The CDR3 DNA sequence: TGTGCCAGCAGTGACGGAGGTTCTGAAGCTTTCTTT.

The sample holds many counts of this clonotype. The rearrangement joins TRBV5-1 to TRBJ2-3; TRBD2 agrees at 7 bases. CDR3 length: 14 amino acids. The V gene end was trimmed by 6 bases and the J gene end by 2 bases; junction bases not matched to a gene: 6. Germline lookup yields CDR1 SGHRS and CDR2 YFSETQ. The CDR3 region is CASTVGGNTDTQYF. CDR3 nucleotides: TGCGCCAGCACGGTGGGGGGGAACACAGATACGCAGTATTTT.

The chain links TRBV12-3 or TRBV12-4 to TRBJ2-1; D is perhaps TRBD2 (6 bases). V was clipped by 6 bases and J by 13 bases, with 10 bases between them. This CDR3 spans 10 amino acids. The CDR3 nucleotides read TGTGCCAGCAGCCGGGACTTACAGTTCTTC. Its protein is CASSRDLQFF.

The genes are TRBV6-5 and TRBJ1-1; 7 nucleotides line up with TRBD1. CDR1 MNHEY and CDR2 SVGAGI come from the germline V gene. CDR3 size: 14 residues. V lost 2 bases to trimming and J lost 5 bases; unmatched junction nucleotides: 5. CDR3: CASSYGTVGTEAFF. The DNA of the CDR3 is TGTGCCAGCAGTTACGGGACAGTGGGGACTGAAGCTTTCTTT.

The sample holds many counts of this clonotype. The DNA of the CDR3 is TGTGCCAGCAGCGTGACAGAGAACACTGAAGCTTTCTTT. The encoded protein is CASSVTENTEAFF. The chain combines TRBV7-9 with TRBJ1-1, with D perhaps TRBD1 (5 bases). V lost 5 bases and J lost 1, with 8 bases in between. Germline lookup yields CDR1 SEHNR and CDR2 FQNEAQ (reference sequence). The CDR3 runs to 13 residues.

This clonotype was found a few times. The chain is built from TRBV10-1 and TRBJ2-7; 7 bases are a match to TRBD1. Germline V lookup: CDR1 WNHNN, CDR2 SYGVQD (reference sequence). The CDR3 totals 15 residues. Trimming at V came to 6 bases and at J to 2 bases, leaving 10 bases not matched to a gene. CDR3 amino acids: CASSIDRDLPYEQYF. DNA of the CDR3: TGCGCCAGCAGCATCGACAGGGACCTACCCTACGAGCAGTACTTC.